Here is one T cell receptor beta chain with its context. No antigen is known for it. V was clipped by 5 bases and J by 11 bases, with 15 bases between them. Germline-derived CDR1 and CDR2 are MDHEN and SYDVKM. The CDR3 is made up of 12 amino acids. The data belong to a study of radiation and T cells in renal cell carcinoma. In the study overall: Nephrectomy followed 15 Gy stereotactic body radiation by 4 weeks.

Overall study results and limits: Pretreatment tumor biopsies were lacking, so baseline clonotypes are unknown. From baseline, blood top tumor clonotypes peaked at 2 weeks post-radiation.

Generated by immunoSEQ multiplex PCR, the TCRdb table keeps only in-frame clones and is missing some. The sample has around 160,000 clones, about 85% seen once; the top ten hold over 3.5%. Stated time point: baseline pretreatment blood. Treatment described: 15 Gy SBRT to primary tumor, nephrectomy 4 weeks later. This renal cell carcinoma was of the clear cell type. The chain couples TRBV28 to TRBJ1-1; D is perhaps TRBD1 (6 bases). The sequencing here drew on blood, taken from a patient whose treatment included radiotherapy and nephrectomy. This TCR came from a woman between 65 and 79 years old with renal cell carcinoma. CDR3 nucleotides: TGTGCCAGCAGTCGAGGGGGGTTCGACGCTTTCTTT. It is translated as CASSRGGFDAFF.